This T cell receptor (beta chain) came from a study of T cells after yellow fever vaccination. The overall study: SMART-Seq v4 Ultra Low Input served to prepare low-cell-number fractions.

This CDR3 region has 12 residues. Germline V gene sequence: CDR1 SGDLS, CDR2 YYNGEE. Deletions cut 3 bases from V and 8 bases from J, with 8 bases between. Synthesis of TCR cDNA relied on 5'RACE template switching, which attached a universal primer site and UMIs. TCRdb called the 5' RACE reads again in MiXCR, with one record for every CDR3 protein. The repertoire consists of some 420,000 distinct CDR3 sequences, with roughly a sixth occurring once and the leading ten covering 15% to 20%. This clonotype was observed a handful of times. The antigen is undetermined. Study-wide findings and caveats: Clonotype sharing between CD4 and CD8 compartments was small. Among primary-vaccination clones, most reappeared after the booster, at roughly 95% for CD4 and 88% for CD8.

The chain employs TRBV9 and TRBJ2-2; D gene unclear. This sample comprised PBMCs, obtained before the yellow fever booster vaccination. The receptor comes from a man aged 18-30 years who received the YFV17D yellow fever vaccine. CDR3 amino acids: CASSARRGELFF. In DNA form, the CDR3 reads TGTGCCAGCAGCGCGCGGCGGGGGGAGCTGTTTTTT. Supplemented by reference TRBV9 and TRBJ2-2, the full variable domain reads DSGVTQTPKHLITATGQRVTLRCSPRSGDLSVYWYQQSLDQGLQFLIQYYNGEERAKGNILERFSAQQFPDLHSELNLSSLELGDSALYFCASSARRGELFFGEGSRLTVL.